This T cell receptor beta chain originates from a study of identical twins. Regarding the study as a whole: Models predicted too little out-of-frame TCR alpha sharing in monozygotic twins. A lower insertion count was a feature of abundant cord blood beta clonotypes, with no such feature in memory repertoires.

Trimming pared 3 bases from V and 7 bases from J, leaving 22 bases between. This CDR3 region has 15 residues. Germline V gene sequence: CDR1 DFQATT, CDR2 SNEGSKA (reference sequence). This clonotype was counted only a few times. Its antigen is unknown. Template switching added a universal primer binding site, and final cDNA carried unique molecular identifiers. TCRdb itself ran the 5' RACE reads through MiXCR, one entry per CDR3 protein. This sample carries a few hundred thousand distinct CDR3 sequences, approximately 24% of them seen once, and the ten largest clones take roughly 3%. These records were also assigned to another study, of T cells expressing NK-cell markers.

The sample was CD4+ T cells sorted from blood. This receptor was taken from a woman under 30 in good health. V usage is TRBV20-1 and J usage is TRBJ2-7, with D perhaps TRBD1 or TRBD2 (5 bases each). Here the CDR3 DNA reads TGCAGTGCTAGCGTTGTATGGGACGCCTCGGGGGAGCAGTACTTC. As protein: CSASVVWDASGEQYF.